This T cell receptor beta chain was retrieved from a study of blood T cell repertoires in COVID-19. As for the study in general: COVID-19 samples from acute and convalescent phases originated in the United States, Italy and Spain. Sources were T cells, B-cell-depleted T cells, or PBMCs; the material itself was cDNA or gDNA.

Of note for this clone: The junction departs from the called germline gene at one end, perhaps through a read error.

Per the authors' pipeline: By means of reference gene primer amplification, nucleated cell counts were estimated. Clones were read by immunoSEQ multiplex PCR, and TCRdb kept only the in-frame ones, dropping some. V, J and clone size are taken as reported in that table, and D and trimming were inferred from the DNA itself. Found here are more than 80,000 clones, 88% of them singletons; the top ten hold approximately 12%. This CDR3 comprises 12 residues. CDR1 and CDR2 from the germline V gene are SGHTA and FQGNSA. This receptor was obtained from a man at least 80 years old with acute or convalescent COVID-19. This chain connects TRBV7-2 to TRBJ2-5, with a weak D call TRBD1 (6 bases). Sequencing was carried out using peripheral blood. CDR3 protein: CASSSPGRNRDF. The CDR3 DNA is TGTGCCAGCAGCTCGCCCGGCCGGAACAGGGACTTC.